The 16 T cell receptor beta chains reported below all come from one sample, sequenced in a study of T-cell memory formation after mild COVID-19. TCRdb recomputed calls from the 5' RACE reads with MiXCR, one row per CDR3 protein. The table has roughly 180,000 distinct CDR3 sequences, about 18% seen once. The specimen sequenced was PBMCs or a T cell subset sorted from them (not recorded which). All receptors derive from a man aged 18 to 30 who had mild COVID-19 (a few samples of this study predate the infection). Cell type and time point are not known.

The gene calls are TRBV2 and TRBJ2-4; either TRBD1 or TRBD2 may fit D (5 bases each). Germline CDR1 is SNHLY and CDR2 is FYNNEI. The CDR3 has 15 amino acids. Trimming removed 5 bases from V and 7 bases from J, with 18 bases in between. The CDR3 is CASSPPFEGKNIQYF. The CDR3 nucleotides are TGTGCCAGCAGTCCCCCATTTGAGGGGAAGAACATTCAGTACTTC.

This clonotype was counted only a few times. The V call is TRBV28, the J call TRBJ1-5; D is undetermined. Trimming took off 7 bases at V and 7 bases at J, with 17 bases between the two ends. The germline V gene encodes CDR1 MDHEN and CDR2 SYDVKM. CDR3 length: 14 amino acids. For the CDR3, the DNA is TGTGCCAGCAACCCCGGTAGGGTGACCCAGCCCCAGCATTTT. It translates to CASNPGRVTQPQHF.

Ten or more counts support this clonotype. This chain's CDR3 is CASSLLGHWGENEQYV. In DNA form, the CDR3 reads TGTGCCAGCAGTTTATTGGGACATTGGGGAGAGAACGAGCAGTACGTC. The rearrangement uses TRBV28 and TRBJ2-7; TRBD1 might be the D (6 bases). The CDR3 consists of 16 residues. The ends were cut back, 1 base at V and 5 bases at J, with 18 bases in the middle. Germline V gene data show CDR1 as MDHEN and CDR2 as SYDVKM.

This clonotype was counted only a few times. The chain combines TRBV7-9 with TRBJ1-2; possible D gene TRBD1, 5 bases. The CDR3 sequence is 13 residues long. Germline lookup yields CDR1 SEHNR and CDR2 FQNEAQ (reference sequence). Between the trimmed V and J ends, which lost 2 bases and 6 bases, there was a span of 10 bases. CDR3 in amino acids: CASSLTGQHGYTF. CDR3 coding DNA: TGTGCCAGCAGCTTAACGGGGCAACATGGCTACACCTTC.

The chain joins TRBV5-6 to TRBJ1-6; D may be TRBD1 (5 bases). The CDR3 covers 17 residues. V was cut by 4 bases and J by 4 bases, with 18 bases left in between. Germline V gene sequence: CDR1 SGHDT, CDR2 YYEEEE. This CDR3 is CASSPGVARQYNSPLHF. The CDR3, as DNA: TGTGCCAGCAGCCCCGGTGTCGCCAGACAGTATAATTCACCCCTCCACTTT.

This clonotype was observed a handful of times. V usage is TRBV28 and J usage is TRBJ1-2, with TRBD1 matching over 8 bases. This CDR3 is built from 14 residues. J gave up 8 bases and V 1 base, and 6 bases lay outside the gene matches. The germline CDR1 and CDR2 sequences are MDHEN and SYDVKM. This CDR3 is CASSLSMGQEGYTF. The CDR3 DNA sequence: TGTGCCAGCAGTTTATCTATGGGACAGGAGGGCTACACCTTC.

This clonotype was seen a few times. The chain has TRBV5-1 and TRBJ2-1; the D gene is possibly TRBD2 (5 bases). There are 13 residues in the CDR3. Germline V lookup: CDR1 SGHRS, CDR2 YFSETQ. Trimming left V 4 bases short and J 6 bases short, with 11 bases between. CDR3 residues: CASSPERFNEQFF. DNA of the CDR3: TGCGCCAGCAGCCCGGAGCGGTTCAATGAGCAGTTCTTC.

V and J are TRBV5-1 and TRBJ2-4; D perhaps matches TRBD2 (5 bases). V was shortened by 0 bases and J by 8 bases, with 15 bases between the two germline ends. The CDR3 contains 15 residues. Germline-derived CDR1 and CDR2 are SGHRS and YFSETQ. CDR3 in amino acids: CASSLDRPPADIQYF. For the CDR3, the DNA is TGCGCCAGCAGCTTGGATCGGCCCCCAGCGGACATTCAGTACTTC.

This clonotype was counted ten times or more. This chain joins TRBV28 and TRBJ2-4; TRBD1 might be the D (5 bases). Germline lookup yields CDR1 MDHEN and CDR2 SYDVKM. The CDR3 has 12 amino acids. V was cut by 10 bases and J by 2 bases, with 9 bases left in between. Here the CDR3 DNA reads TGTGCCACAGACAGTTCCAAAAACATTCAGTACTTC. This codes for CATDSSKNIQYF.

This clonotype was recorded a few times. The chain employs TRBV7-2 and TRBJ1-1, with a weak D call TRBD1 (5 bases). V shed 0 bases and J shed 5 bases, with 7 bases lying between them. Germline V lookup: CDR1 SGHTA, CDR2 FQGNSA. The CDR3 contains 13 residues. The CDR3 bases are TGTGCCAGCAGCTTAGCCCGGGGGACTGAAGCTTTCTTT. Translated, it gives CASSLARGTEAFF.

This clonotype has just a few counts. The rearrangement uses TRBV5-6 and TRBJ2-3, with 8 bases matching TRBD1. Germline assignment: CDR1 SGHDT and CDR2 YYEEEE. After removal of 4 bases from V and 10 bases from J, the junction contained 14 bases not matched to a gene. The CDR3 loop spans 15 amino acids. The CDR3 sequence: CASSVGDRIMGSQYF. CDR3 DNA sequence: TGTGCCAGCAGCGTAGGGGACAGGATAATGGGGTCGCAGTATTTT. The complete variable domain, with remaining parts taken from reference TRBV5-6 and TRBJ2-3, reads DAGVTQSPTHLIKTRGQQVTLRCSPKSGHDTVSWYQQALGQGPQFIFQYYEEEERQRGNFPDRFSGHQFPNYSSELNVNALLLGDSALYLCASSVGDRIMGSQYFGPGTRLTVL.

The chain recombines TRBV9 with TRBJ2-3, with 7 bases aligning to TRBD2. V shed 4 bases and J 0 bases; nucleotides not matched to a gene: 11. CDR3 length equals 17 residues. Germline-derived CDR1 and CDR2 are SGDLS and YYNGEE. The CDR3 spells CASSPRVSGSSTDTQYF. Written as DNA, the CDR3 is TGTGCCAGCAGCCCACGGGTTAGCGGGTCTAGCACAGATACGCAGTATTTT.

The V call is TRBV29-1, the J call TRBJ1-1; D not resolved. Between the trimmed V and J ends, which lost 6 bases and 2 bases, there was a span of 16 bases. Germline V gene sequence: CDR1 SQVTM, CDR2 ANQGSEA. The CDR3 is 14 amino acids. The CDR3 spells CSVNLDWSNTEAFF. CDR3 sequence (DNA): TGCAGCGTCAATCTAGATTGGAGTAACACTGAAGCTTTCTTT.

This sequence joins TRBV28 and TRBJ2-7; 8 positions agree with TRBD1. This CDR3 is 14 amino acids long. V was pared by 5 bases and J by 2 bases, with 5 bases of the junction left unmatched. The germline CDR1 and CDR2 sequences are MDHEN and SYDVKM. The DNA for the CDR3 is TGTGCCAGCAGTCGACAGGGGTTGCCCTACGAGCAGTACGTC. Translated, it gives CASSRQGLPYEQYV.

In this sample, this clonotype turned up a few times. CDR3 nucleotides: TGTGCCAGCTCACTAAACAGCCTGACAGATACGCAGTATTTT. It codes for CASSLNSLTDTQYF. The chain combines TRBV18 with TRBJ2-3; D is unclear. CDR3 length: 14 amino acids. The V and J ends lost 4 bases and 3 bases respectively, with 11 bases between them. The germline V gene has CDR1 KGHSH and CDR2 LQKENI.

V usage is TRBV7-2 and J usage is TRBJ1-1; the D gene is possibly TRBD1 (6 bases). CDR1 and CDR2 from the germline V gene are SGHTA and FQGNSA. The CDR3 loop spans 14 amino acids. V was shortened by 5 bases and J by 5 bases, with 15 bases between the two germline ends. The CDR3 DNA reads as TGTGCCAGCAGCGCACAGGGCCTGGGGACTGAAGCTTTCTTT. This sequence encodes CASSAQGLGTEAFF.